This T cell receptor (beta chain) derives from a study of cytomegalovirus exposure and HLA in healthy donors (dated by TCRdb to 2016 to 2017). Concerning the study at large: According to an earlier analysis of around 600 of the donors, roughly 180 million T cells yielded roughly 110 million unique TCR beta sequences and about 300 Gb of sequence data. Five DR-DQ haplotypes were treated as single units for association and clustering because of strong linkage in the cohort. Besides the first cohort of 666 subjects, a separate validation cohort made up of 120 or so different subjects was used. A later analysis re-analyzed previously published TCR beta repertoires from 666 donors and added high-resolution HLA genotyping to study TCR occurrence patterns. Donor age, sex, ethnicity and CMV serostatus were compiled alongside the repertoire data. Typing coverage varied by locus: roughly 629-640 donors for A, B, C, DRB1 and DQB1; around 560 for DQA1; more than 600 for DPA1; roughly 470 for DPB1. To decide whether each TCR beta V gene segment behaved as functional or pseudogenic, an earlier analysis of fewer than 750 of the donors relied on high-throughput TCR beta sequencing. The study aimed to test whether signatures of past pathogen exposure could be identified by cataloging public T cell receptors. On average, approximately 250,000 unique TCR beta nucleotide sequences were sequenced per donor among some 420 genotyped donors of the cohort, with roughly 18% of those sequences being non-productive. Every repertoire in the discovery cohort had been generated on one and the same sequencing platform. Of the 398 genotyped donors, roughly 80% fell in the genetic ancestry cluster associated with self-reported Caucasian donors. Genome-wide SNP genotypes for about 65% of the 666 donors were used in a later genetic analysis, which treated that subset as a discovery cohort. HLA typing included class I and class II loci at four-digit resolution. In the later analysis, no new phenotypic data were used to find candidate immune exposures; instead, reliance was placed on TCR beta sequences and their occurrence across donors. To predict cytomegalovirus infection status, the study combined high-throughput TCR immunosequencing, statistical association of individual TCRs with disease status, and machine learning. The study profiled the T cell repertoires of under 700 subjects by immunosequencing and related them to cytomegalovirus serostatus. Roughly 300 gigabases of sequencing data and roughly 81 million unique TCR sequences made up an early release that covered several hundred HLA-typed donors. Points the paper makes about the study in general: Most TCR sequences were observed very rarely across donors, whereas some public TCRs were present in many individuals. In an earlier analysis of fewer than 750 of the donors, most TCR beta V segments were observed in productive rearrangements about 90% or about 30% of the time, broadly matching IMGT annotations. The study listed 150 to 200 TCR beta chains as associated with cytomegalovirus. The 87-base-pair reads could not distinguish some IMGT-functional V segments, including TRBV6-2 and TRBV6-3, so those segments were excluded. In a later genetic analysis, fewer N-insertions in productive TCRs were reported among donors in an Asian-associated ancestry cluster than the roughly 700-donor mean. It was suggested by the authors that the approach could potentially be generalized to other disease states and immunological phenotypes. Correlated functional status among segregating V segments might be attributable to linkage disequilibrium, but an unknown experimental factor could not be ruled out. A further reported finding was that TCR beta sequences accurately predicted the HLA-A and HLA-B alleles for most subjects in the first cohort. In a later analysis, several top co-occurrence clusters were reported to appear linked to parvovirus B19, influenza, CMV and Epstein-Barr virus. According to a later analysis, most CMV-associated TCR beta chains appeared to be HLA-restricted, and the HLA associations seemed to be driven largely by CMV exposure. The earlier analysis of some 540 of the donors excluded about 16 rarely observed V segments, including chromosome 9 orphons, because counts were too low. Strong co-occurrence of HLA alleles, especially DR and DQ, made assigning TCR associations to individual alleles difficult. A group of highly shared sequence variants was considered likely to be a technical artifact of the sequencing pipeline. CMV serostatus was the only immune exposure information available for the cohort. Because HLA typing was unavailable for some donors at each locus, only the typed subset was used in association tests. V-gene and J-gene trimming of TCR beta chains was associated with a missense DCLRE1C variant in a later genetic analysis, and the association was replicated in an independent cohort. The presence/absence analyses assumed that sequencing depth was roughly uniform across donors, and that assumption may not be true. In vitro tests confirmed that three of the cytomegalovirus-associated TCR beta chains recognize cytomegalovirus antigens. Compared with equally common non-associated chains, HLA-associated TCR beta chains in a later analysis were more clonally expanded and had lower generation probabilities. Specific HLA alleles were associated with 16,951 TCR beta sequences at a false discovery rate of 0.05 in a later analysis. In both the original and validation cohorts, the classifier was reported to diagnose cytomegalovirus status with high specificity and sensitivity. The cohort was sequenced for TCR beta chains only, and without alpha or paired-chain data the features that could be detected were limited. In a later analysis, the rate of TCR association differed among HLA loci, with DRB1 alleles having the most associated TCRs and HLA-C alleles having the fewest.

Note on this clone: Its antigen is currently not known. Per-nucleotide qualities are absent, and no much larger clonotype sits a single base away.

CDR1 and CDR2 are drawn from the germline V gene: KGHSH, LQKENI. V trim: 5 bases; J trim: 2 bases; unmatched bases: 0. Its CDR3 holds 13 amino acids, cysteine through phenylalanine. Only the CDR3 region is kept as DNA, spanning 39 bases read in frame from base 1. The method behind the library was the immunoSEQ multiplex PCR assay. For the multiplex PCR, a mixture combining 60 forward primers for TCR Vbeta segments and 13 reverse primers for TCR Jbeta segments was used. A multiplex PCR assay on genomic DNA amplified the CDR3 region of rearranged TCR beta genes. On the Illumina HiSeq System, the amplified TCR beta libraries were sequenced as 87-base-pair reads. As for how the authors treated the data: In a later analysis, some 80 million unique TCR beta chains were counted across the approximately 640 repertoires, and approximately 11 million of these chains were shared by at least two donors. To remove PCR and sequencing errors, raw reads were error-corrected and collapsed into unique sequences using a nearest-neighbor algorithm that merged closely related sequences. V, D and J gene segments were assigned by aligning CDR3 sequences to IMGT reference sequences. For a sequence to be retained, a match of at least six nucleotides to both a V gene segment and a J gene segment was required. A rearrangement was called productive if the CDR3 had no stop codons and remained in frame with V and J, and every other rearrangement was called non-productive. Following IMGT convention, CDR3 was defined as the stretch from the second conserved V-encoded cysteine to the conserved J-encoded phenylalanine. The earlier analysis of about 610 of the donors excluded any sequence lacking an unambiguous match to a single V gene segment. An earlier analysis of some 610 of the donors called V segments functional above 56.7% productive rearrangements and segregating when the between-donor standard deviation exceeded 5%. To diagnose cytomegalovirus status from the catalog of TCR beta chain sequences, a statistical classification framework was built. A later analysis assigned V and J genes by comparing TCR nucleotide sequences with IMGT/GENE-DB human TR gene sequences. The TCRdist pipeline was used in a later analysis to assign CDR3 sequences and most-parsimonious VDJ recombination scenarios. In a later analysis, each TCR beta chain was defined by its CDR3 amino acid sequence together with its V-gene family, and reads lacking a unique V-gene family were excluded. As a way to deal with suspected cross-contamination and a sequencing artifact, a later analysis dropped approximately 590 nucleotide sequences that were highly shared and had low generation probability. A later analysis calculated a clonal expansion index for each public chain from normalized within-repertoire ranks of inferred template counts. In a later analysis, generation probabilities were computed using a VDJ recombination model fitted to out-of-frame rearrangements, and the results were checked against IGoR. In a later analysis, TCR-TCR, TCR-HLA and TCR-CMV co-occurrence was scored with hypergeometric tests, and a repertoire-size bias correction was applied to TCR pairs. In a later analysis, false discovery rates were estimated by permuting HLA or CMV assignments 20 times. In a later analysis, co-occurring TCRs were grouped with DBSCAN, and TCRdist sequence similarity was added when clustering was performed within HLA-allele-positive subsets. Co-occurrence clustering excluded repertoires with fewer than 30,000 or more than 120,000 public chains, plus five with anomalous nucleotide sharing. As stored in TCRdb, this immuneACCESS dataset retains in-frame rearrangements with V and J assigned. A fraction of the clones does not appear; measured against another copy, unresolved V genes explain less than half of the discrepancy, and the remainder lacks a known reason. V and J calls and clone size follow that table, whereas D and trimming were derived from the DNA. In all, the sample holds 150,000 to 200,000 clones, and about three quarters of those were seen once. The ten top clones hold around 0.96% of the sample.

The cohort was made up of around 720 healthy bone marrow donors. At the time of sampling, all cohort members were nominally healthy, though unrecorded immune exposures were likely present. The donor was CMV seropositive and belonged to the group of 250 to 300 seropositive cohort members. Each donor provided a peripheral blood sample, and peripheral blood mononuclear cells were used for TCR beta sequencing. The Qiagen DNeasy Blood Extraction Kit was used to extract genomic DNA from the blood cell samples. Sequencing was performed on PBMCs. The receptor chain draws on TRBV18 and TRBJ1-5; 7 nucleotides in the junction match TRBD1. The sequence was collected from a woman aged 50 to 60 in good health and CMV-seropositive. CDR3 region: CASSGQGNQPQHF. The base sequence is TGTGCCAGCTCAGGACAGGGCAATCAGCCCCAGCATTTT.